Listed here is a single T cell receptor beta chain. These data come from a study of shared clonotypes between healthy human individuals. Overall study context: CD4 naive and memory got three plates each, CD8 naive two, CD8 memory one.

The V segment lost 2 bases and the J segment 10 bases; nucleotides outside the gene matches: 17. The length of the CDR3 is 17 residues. Per the germline V gene, CDR1 is SGHRS and CDR2 is YFSETQ. Assay: immunoSEQ multiplex PCR; the TCRdb copy retains only in-frame clones and omits some. The sample has some 1.1 million clones, around three quarters seen once; the top ten hold 0.7% to 0.95%. Input material: memory CD4+ T cells from PBMCs. Subset defined: CD45RA-negative fraction. V gene TRBV5-1 combines with J gene TRBJ2-4, with 8 bases identical to TRBD1. The clonotype was recovered from a man aged 18 to 29 in good health. Some clones in this sample may be carry-over from other donors' samples. As DNA, the CDR3 is TGCGCCAGCAGCTTACTTCCAGGGGGCCCTGCCGGGGGTATTCAGTACTTC. This codes for CASSLLPGGPAGGIQYF.